One and the same sample provided the 32 T cell receptor beta chains below, sequenced in a study of T cell repertoires in cytomegalovirus infection. MiXCR, run by TCRdb on the reads, gives a single entry per CDR3 protein. The sample has about 98,000 distinct CDR3 sequences, 16% seen once; the top ten hold roughly 8%. The sample taken for sequencing was PBMCs. The source is a human donor in good health (CMV status not recorded). Some clones in this sample may be carry-over from other donors' samples.

Regarding this clonotype: A single base separates this from a much larger clone, so it may be a read error. This sequence joins TRBV7-8 and TRBJ1-4, with a tentative D call TRBD1 (6 bases). Germline V gives CDR1 SGHVS, CDR2 FQNEAQ. CDR3 size: 14 residues. CDR3 sequence reads: CASSRQRGNEKLIF. The CDR3 region has the DNA TGTGCCAGCAGCCGACAGAGGGGGAATGAAAAACTGATTTTT.

The chain carries TRBV20-1 and TRBJ1-3; D not certain. Germline-derived CDR1 and CDR2 are DFQATT and SNEGSKA (reference sequence). CDR3 length: 16 residues. V lost 2 bases, J lost 0 bases, and 14 bases lay in between. CDR3 amino acids: CSARPRRQASGNTIYF. As DNA, the CDR3 is TGCAGTGCTAGACCTCGAAGACAAGCCTCTGGAAACACCATATATTTT.

This clonotype was seen many times. The gene calls are TRBV2 and TRBJ1-1, with D uncertain. Trimming cost V 4 bases and J 1 base, with 4 bases left between them. The germline gives CDR1 SNHLY, CDR2 FYNNEI. The CDR3 runs 12 residues. CDR3 region: CASSAGNTEAFF. CDR3 nucleotides: TGTGCCAGCAGTGCAGGGAACACTGAAGCTTTCTTT.

This clonotype occurred many times. V usage is TRBV12-5 and J usage is TRBJ1-1; TRBD1 aligns across 7 bases. V was pared by 3 bases and J by 5 bases, with 12 bases of the junction left unmatched. Per germline, CDR1 LGHNT and CDR2 FRNRAP. CDR3 length equals 16 residues. CDR3 sequence reads: CASGFKRGGAETEAFF. CDR3 in DNA: TGTGCTAGTGGTTTTAAAAGAGGGGGCGCGGAAACTGAAGCTTTCTTT.

The V and J genes are TRBV20-1 and TRBJ2-2; D may correspond to TRBD1 or TRBD2 (5 bases each). Trimming cost V 3 bases and J 3 bases, with 14 bases left between them. The germline V gene encodes CDR1 DFQATT and CDR2 SNEGSKA (reference sequence). The CDR3 totals 15 residues. CDR3 DNA: TGCAGTGCTAGCGGGGACCATGGGGACACCGGGGAGCTGTTTTTT. Amino acids: CSASGDHGDTGELFF.

This chain connects TRBV3-1 to TRBJ1-1, with TRBD1 matching over 8 bases. The CDR3 extends over 14 amino acids. The J segment lost 1 base and the V segment lost 2 bases, leaving 0 bases of the junction unmatched. CDR1 LGHDT and CDR2 YNNKEL come from the germline V gene (reference sequence). This chain's CDR3 is CASSQTGGNTEAFF. CDR3 DNA sequence: TGTGCCAGCAGCCAAACAGGGGGGAACACTGAAGCTTTCTTT.

This clonotype was observed at least ten times. The chain combines TRBV4-1 with TRBJ1-1, with D hard to call. The germline V gene has CDR1 MGHRA and CDR2 YSYEKL. V lost 2 bases, J lost 0 bases, and 16 bases lay in between. The CDR3 spans 17 residues. The CDR3 nucleotides read TGCGCCAGCAGCCAACCCCTGATTAGGGCCCTGAACACTGAAGCTTTCTTT. It is translated as CASSQPLIRALNTEAFF.

The sample holds many counts of this clonotype. This chain joins TRBV28 and TRBJ1-5, with D uncertain. The CDR3 runs 12 residues. Trimming took 2 bases from V and 7 from J, leaving 6 bases between them. CDR1 MDHEN and CDR2 SYDVKM come from the germline V gene. The CDR3 DNA is TGTGCCAGCAGTTTAGTTTTCCAGCCCCAGCATTTT. This sequence encodes CASSLVFQPQHF.

A few counts support this clonotype. Here the CDR3 DNA reads TGTGCCAGCAGCTTAGGACGGGGACTGATGATGTTCTTC. Residues: CASSLGRGLMMFF. V is TRBV7-2 and J is TRBJ2-1, with D maybe TRBD2 (6 bases). The V gene lost 1 base and the J gene lost 15 bases, with 16 bases spanning the gap. Germline CDR1 reads SGHTA; CDR2 reads FQGNSA. This CDR3 is built from 13 residues.

This clonotype was observed a few times. The V call is TRBV20-1, the J call TRBJ2-2, with 10 positions matching TRBD2. Germline assignment: CDR1 DFQATT and CDR2 SNEGSKA (reference sequence). This CDR3 region has 15 residues. Trimming cost V 5 bases and J 0 bases; bases outside gene matches: 3. CDR3 sequence reads: CSAVTSGPNTGELFF. The CDR3 region has the DNA TGCAGTGCTGTGACTAGCGGGCCGAACACCGGGGAGCTGTTTTTT.

The sample holds many counts of this clonotype. The chain joins TRBV7-2 to TRBJ1-5; the D is unclear. This CDR3 is built from 12 residues. Germline CDR1 is SGHTA and CDR2 is FQGNSA. Trimming took 3 bases from V and 6 from J, leaving 6 bases between them. The CDR3 sequence is CASSFMSQPQHF. Written as DNA, the CDR3 is TGTGCCAGCAGCTTTATGAGTCAGCCCCAGCATTTT.

In this sample, this clonotype turned up many times. The genes are TRBV12-3 or TRBV12-4 and TRBJ1-1, with D unclear. V was pared by 6 bases and J by 1 base, with 9 bases between. The CDR3 contains 13 residues. CDR3 nucleotides: TGTGCCAGCAGACCGCACGAGAACACTGAAGCTTTCTTT. Protein product: CASRPHENTEAFF.

The chain links TRBV29-1 to TRBJ2-1, with D unresolved. The V gene's germline CDR1 is SQVTM and CDR2 ANQGSEA. Trimming shortened V by 3 bases and J by 4 bases, and 16 bases separated the two germline ends. The CDR3 loop spans 15 amino acids. The CDR3 is CSVDDTSTAYNEQFF. The CDR3 nucleotides are TGCAGCGTTGATGATACGTCTACGGCTTACAATGAGCAGTTCTTC.

This clonotype came up many times. This chain connects TRBV11-1 to TRBJ2-1, with D perhaps matching TRBD2 (6 bases). The CDR3 has 15 residues. Trimming cost V 6 bases and J 3 bases, with 15 bases left between them. Germline CDR1 is SGHAT and CDR2 is FQDESV (reference sequence). The CDR3 sequence is CASSLKRGIYNEQFF. In DNA form, the CDR3 reads TGTGCCAGCAGTTTAAAACGGGGGATCTACAATGAGCAGTTCTTC.

The CDR3 nucleotides are TGCAGTGCTTCGACTAGCGGGGGGACTATGGAGCAGTTCTTC. This translates into CSASTSGGTMEQFF. The chain combines TRBV20-1 with TRBJ2-1; TRBD2 matches 13 bases. The germline CDR1 and CDR2 sequences are DFQATT and SNEGSKA (reference sequence). V trimming: 5 bases; J trimming: 10 bases; junction bases outside the gene matches: 8. The length of the CDR3 is 14 residues.

The chain is built from TRBV19 and TRBJ2-5, with 7 nucleotides matching TRBD1. The CDR3 contains 16 residues. The germline CDR1 and CDR2 sequences are LNHDA and SQIVND (reference sequence). V shed 3 bases and J 2 bases; nucleotides not matched to a gene: 9. This chain's CDR3 is CASSIWAGRGQETQYF. The CDR3 DNA follows: TGTGCCAGTAGTATCTGGGCCGGCAGGGGGCAAGAGACCCAGTACTTC.

The chain has TRBV18 and TRBJ1-2; D not resolved. CDR3 size: 13 residues. Between the trimmed V and J ends, which lost 0 bases and 4 bases, there was a span of 6 bases. Germline V lookup: CDR1 KGHSH, CDR2 LQKENI. The CDR3 DNA is TGTGCCAGCTCACCACCAGGAGCCTATGGCTACACCTTC. Translated: CASSPPGAYGYTF.

This clonotype was observed at least ten times. This chain connects TRBV7-8 to TRBJ2-4; D is unclear. Trimming left V 0 bases short and J 12 bases short, with 6 bases between. The length of the CDR3 is 11 residues. Germline CDR1 reads SGHVS; CDR2 reads FQNEAQ. The chain's CDR3 is CASSLAGPQYF. The CDR3 DNA reads as TGTGCCAGCAGCTTAGCAGGACCTCAGTACTTC.

The table lists this clonotype with a few counts. This chain connects TRBV11-2 to TRBJ1-1; 7 bases align to TRBD1. Trimming at V came to 3 bases and at J to 5 bases, leaving 12 bases not matched to a gene. CDR1 is SGHAT, CDR2 FQNNGV, per germline. This CDR3 is 16 amino acids long. DNA of the CDR3: TGTGCCAGCAGCTTCTTCACCGGGACAGTATATACTGAAGCTTTCTTT. It is translated as CASSFFTGTVYTEAFF.

V and J are TRBV2 and TRBJ2-5; 13 positions agree with TRBD2. Germline-derived CDR1 and CDR2 are SNHLY and FYNNEI. The ends lost 11 bases at V and 4 bases at J; junction bases unmatched: 4. The CDR3 covers 13 residues. DNA for the CDR3: TGTGCCGGCGGGACTAGCGGGGCAGAGACCCAGTACTTC. Protein: CAGGTSGAETQYF.

The sample holds many counts of this clonotype. J is TRBJ1-5 and V is TRBV6-2 or TRBV6-3, with D perhaps matching TRBD1 (6 bases). CDR1 MNHEY and CDR2 SVGEGT come from the germline V gene. Trimming cost V 6 bases and J 4 bases, with 16 bases left between them. This CDR3 region has 15 residues. CDR3 nucleotide sequence: TGTGCCAGCAGGGGGGGGGGCGCGGTTAATCAGCCCCAGCATTTT. Translation: CASRGGGAVNQPQHF.

This clonotype was picked up many times. This chain connects TRBV20-1 to TRBJ2-1, with 8 bases fitting TRBD2. Germline CDR1 DFQATT, CDR2 SNEGSKA (reference sequence). The CDR3 sequence is 17 residues long. The ends lost 0 bases at V and 6 bases at J; junction bases unmatched: 13. The CDR3 DNA sequence: TGCAGTGCTAGAGATAGGAAGCGGGGGATTTCCCCCAATGAGCAGTTCTTC. This encodes CSARDRKRGISPNEQFF.

There are a few counts of this clonotype. A junction boundary mismatches the germline segment, possibly from a read error. The chain uses TRBV5-1 and TRBJ1-1, with D possibly matching TRBD1 (6 bases). This CDR3 contains 14 residues. From germline, CDR1 is SGHRS and CDR2 YFSETQ. The CDR3 DNA follows: TGCGCCAGCCGCTTACAGGGTATGAACACTGAAGCTTTCTTT. Amino acid sequence: CASRLQGMNTEAFF.

This clonotype was counted many times. The chain carries TRBV5-1 and TRBJ1-2, with D perhaps TRBD1 (5 bases). This CDR3 contains 13 residues. V was clipped by 3 bases and J by 7 bases, with 13 bases between them. The germline V gene encodes CDR1 SGHRS and CDR2 YFSETQ. CDR3 DNA sequence: TGCGCCAGCAGCTATGACAGCACCTCTGGCTACACCTTC. Its translation is CASSYDSTSGYTF. Using reference TRBV5-1 and TRBJ1-2 for the parts outside the CDR3, the full variable domain is KAGVTQTPRYLIKTRGQQVTLSCSPISGHRSVSWYQQTPGQGLQFLFEYFSETQRNKGNFPGRFSGRQFSNSRSEMNVSTLELGDSALYLCASSYDSTSGYTFGSGTRLTVV.

This chain uses TRBV28 with TRBJ1-5; TRBD1 is a possible D gene (5 bases). Trimming shortened V by 3 bases and J by 5 bases, and 11 bases separated the two germline ends. CDR1 MDHEN and CDR2 SYDVKM come from the germline V gene. The CDR3 runs to 14 residues. CDR3 sequence: CASSFFREHQPQHF. CDR3 DNA: TGTGCCAGCAGTTTTTTCAGGGAACATCAGCCCCAGCATTTT.

The V call is TRBV27, the J call TRBJ2-3; D gene uncertain. The CDR3 runs to 13 residues. The germline V gene encodes CDR1 MNHEY and CDR2 SMNVEV (reference sequence). V lost 2 bases to trimming and J lost 4 bases, with 7 bases between them. DNA of the CDR3: TGTGCCAGCAGTTTAAACGACGCAGATACGCAGTATTTT. This encodes CASSLNDADTQYF.

The chain is built from TRBV28 and TRBJ1-1, with D unclear. Trimming took off 3 bases at V and 3 bases at J, with 11 bases between the two ends. The CDR3 runs 14 residues. Germline CDR1 reads MDHEN; CDR2 reads SYDVKM. CDR3 in amino acids: CASSFPVLYTEAFF. The CDR3 DNA is TGTGCCAGCAGTTTCCCGGTGTTGTACACTGAAGCTTTCTTT.

The gene calls are TRBV7-2 and TRBJ1-3; TRBD1 might be the D (6 bases). CDR3 length: 17 residues. The germline CDR1 and CDR2 sequences are SGHTA and FQGNSA. Deletions cut 2 bases from V and 5 bases from J, with 19 bases between. CDR3 protein: CASSLSLSVGQRNTIYF. CDR3 DNA: TGTGCCAGCAGCTTATCTCTATCGGTAGGACAGCGAAACACCATATATTTT.

This clonotype was found a few times. V usage is TRBV5-1 and J usage is TRBJ1-1; 8 bases line up with TRBD1. V lost 1 base and J lost 1; bases outside the gene matches: 6. There are 16 residues in the CDR3. Germline-derived CDR1 and CDR2 are SGHRS and YFSETQ. CDR3 bases: TGCGCCAGCAGCTTGCAGGGGGCCGGTAGGAACACTGAAGCTTTCTTT. Amino acid sequence: CASSLQGAGRNTEAFF.

This clonotype was detected a few times. V usage is TRBV12-3 or TRBV12-4 and J usage is TRBJ2-1, with D unresolved. V was trimmed by 4 bases and J by 6 bases, leaving 13 bases between them. The CDR3 spans 14 residues. The DNA of the CDR3 is TGTGCCAGCAGTTCAGCCTGGGCCTCCAATGAGCAGTTCTTC. Translation gives CASSSAWASNEQFF.

Regarding this clonotype: This could be a read error, since a much larger clone is one nucleotide away. CDR3 bases: TGTGCCAGCAGCTTAGTTTCATGGGTGGGTGAGCAGTTCTTC. This codes for CASSLVSWVGEQFF. The rearrangement uses TRBV7-2 and TRBJ2-1; no reliable D call. Germline V CDR1 and CDR2: SGHTA, FQGNSA. The CDR3 runs 14 residues. Trimming removed 1 base at V and 9 bases at J, with 13 bases between.

Concerning this clonotype itself: A much larger clone lies one base from this, so it may be a read error. The V gene is TRBV7-6, the J gene TRBJ2-2; D is uncertain. The V gene lost 2 bases and the J gene lost 1 base, with 11 bases spanning the gap. This CDR3 comprises 16 residues. The germline V gene encodes CDR1 SGHVS and CDR2 FNYEAQ. In nucleotides, the CDR3 is TGTGCCAGCAGCTTACTAAGGACGGTGAACACCGGGGAGCTGTTTTTT. Its translation: CASSLLRTVNTGELFF.